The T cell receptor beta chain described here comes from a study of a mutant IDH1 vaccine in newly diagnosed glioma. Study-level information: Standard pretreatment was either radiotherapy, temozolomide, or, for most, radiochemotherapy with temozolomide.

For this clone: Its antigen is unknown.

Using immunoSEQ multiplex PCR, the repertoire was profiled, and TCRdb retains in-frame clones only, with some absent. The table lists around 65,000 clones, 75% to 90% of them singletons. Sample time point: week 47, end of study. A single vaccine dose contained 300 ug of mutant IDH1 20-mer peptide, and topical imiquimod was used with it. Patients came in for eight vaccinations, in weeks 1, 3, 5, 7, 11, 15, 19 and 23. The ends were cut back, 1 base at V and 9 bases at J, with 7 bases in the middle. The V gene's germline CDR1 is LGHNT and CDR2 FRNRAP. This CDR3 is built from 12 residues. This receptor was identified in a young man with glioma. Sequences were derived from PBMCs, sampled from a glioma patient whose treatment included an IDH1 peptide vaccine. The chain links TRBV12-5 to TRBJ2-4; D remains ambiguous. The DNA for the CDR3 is TGTGCTAGTGGTTTGGGTCTTACCATTCAGTACTTC. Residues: CASGLGLTIQYF.